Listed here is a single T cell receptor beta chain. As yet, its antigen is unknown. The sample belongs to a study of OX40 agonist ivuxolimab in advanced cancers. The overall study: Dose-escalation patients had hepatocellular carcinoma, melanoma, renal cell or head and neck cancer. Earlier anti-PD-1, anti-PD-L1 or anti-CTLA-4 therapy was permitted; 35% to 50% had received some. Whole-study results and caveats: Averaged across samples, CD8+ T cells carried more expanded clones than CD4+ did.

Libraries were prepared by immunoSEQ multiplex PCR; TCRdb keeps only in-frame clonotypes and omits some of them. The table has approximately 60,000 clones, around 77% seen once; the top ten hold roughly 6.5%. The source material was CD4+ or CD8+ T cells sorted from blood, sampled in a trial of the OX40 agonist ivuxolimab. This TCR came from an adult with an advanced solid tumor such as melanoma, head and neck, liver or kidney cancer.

This CDR3 is CASSHRLGSNQPQHF. Written as DNA, the CDR3 is TGTGCCAGCAGCCATAGGCTAGGTAGCAATCAGCCCCAGCATTTT. This sequence joins TRBV7-8 and TRBJ1-5; no definite D call. CDR3 length: 15 residues. Trimming removed 5 bases from V and 0 bases from J, with 11 bases in between. Germline assignment: CDR1 SGHVS and CDR2 FQNEAQ.